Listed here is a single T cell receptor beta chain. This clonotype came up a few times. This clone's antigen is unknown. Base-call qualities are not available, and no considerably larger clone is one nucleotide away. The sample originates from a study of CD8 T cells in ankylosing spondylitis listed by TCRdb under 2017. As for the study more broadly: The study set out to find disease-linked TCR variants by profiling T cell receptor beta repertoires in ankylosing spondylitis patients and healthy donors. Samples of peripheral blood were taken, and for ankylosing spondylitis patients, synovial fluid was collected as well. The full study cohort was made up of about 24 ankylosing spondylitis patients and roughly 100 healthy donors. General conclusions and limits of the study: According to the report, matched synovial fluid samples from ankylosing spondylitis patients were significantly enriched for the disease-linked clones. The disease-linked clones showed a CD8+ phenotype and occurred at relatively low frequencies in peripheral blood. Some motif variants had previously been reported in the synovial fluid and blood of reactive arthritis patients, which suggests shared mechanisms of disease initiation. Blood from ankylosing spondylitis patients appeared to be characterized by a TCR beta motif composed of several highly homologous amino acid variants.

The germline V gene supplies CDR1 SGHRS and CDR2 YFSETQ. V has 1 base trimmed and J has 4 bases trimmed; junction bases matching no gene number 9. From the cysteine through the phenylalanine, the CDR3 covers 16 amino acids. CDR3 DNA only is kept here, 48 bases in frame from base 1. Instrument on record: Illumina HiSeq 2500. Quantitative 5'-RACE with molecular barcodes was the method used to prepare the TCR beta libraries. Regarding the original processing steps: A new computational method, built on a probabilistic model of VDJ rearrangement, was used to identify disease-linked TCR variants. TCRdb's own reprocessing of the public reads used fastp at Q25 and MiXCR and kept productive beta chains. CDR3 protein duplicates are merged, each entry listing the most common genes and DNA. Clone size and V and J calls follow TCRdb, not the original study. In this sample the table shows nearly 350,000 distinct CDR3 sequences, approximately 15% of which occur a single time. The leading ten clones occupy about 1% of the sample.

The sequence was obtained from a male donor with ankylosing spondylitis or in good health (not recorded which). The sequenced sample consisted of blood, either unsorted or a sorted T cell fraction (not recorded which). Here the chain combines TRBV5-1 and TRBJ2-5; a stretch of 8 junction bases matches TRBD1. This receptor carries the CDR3 CASSLMLGQAGETQYF. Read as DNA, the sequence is TGCGCCAGCAGCTTGATGTTGGGACAGGCGGGAGAGACCCAGTACTTC.